Listed below are T cell receptor beta chains from one sample, sequenced in a study of CD8 T cells in acute hepatitis C reinfection. Libraries were prepared by immunoSEQ multiplex PCR; TCRdb keeps only in-frame clonotypes and omits some of them. The data hold about 40,000 clones, with 80% to 90% observed a single time. Source material: naive CD8+ T cells from PBMCs. These receptors originate from a woman aged 18-35 years who spontaneously cleared hepatitis C infection. The CDR3 runs from the conserved cysteine through the conserved F or W. A D gene is named only where the DNA matches it firmly. Size values are once, few and many counts, or a class for expanded clones, and some rows have none.

clone size,V gene,J gene,D gene,CDR3 DNA,CDR3 protein
few,TRBV25-1,TRBJ2-1,TRBD2,TGTGCCAGCAGGGCCCGCCTAGCGGGAGGGCCATATGAGCAGTTCTTC,CASRARLAGGPYEQFF
.,TRBV7-6,TRBJ2-7,.,TGTGCCAGCAGCTTAGGGGCAGGGGAGGCTGGGTACGAGCAGTACTTC,CASSLGAGEAGYEQYF
.,TRBV5-4,TRBJ1-1,.,TGTGCCAGCAGCTTTGGGGCTAAGGCTTTCTTT,CASSFGAKAFF
once,TRBV4-1,TRBJ2-2,.,TGCGCCAGCAGCCAACTAGCGACGAACACCGGGGAGCTGTTTTTT,CASSQLATNTGELFF
.,TRBV13,TRBJ1-2,TRBD1,TGTGCCAGCAGCTTACCTGGGGACAGGGGGGATGGCTACACCTTC,CASSLPGDRGDGYTF
.,TRBV6-5,TRBJ1-1,.,TGTGCCAGCAGTTATCCGAACACTGAAGCTTTCTTT,CASSYPNTEAFF
.,TRBV7-7,TRBJ2-1,TRBD2,TGTGCCAGCAGCTTAGTAGCGGGAGGGATCGGGGAGCAGTTCTTC,CASSLVAGGIGEQFF
.,TRBV2,TRBJ2-7,.,TGTGCCAGCCCAAGGTCCGACTCCTACGAGCAGTACTTC,CASPRSDSYEQYF
once,TRBV7-3,TRBJ2-1,TRBD2,TGTGCCAGCAGCTTAACGTTATCGGGAGGGCTCAATGAGCAGTTCTTC,CASSLTLSGGLNEQFF
.,TRBV9,TRBJ1-2,.,TGTGCCAGCGGAACAGTTGGCTACACCTTC,CASGTVGYTF
.,TRBV27,TRBJ1-1,.,TGTGCCAGCAGTTTTTCAGGAAACACTGAAGCTTTCTTT,CASSFSGNTEAFF
.,TRBV27,TRBJ1-1,.,TGTGCCAGCAGTTTATCGTTAGGTAACACTGAAGCTTTCTTT,CASSLSLGNTEAFF
.,TRBV4-1,TRBJ2-7,.,TGCGCCAGCAGCCACACAATCGAATTTACCTACGAGCAGTACTTC,CASSHTIEFTYEQYF
.,TRBV4-1,TRBJ2-3,.,TGCGCCAGCAGCCAGATAGCAGGGACGAGCACAGATACGCAGTATTTT,CASSQIAGTSTDTQYF
.,TRBV6-6,TRBJ1-5,.,TGTGCCAGCAGTTACGTAAGGGATAGCAATCAGCCCCAGCATTTT,CASSYVRDSNQPQHF
.,TRBV19,TRBJ2-1,.,TGTGCCAGTAGTATCGTTTGGGCAGACCCGGCCTACAATGAGCAGTTCTTC,CASSIVWADPAYNEQFF
.,TRBV10-1,TRBJ2-3,TRBD1,TGCGCCAGCGGGACAGGGAATGGAGATACGCAGTATTTT,CASGTGNGDTQYF
.,TRBV6-5,TRBJ2-7,TRBD2,TGTGCCAGCAGCCCCGGGACTACCTACGAGCAGTACTTC,CASSPGTTYEQYF
.,TRBV7-9,TRBJ2-1,.,TGTGCCAGCAGCTTAGCGGGCCACAATGAGCAGTTCTTC,CASSLAGHNEQFF
few,TRBV6-9,TRBJ2-4,.,TGTGCCAGCAGTTATTATCCCCAAATAGCGCCACTAGCCAAAAACATTCAGTACTTC,CASSYYPQIAPLAKNIQYF
.,TRBV27,TRBJ1-5,.,TGTGCCAGCAGTTCGGGGAATCAGCCCCAGCATTTT,CASSSGNQPQHF
.,TRBV5-1,TRBJ2-3,.,TGCGCCAGCAGCCCGGCCGAGGGGAGTGGGGCAGATACGCAGTATTTT,CASSPAEGSGADTQYF
.,TRBV27,TRBJ2-7,.,TGTGCCAGCAGTCCAAGACCCGAACGAGGGGGGTACGAGCAGTACTTC,CASSPRPERGGYEQYF
.,TRBV4-1,TRBJ1-5,.,TGCGCCAGCAGCCAAGATGGCGTGGGGACTCAGCCCCAGCATTTT,CASSQDGVGTQPQHF
.,TRBV10-2,TRBJ2-3,TRBD2,TGCGCCAGCAGTGAATTAGCGGGAGGGCCAGATACGCAGTATTTT,CASSELAGGPDTQYF
.,TRBV6-1,TRBJ2-1,.,TGTGCCACCTTGGAGGACTACTCCTACAATGAGCAGTTCTTC,CATLEDYSYNEQFF
once,TRBV27,TRBJ2-7,TRBD1,TGTGCCAGCAGTTTAGACAGGGGCAATAACTTCCCCTACGAGCAGTACTTC,CASSLDRGNNFPYEQYF
.,TRBV27,TRBJ2-5,.,TGTGCCAGCAGTTTATTCCCTATAGAGTTTGGAGAGACCCAGTACTTC,CASSLFPIEFGETQYF
.,TRBV7-9,TRBJ2-1,TRBD2,TGTGCCAGCAGCTTCCTCCCGGGGGGTAAGCAGTTCTTC,CASSFLPGGKQFF
once,TRBV28,TRBJ2-5,TRBD1,TGTGCCAGCTCTTTTGAACATGCAGGGGGCAATCTAGAGACCCAGTACTTC,CASSFEHAGGNLETQYF
.,TRBV15,TRBJ1-2,.,TGTGCCACCAGCAGAGATCGGGGATGGGGCAGTTTCTATGGCTACACCTTC,CATSRDRGWGSFYGYTF
.,TRBV2,TRBJ1-2,.,TGTGCCAGCGAGGGCCATCTTGGTGGCTACACCTTC,CASEGHLGGYTF
once,TRBV15,TRBJ2-1,.,TGTGCCACCAGCAGAGTGGTTGGGCCCCCCTACAATGAGCAGTTCTTC,CATSRVVGPPYNEQFF
.,TRBV11-3,TRBJ2-2,TRBD1,TGTGCCAGCAGGGCCGGGACAGGTTCCACCGGGGAGCTGTTTTTT,CASRAGTGSTGELFF
.,TRBV18,TRBJ1-5,.,TGTGCCAGCTCACCAGCGGGGTTGTACAATCAGCCCCAGCATTTT,CASSPAGLYNQPQHF
.,TRBV7-3,TRBJ2-1,.,TGTGCCAGCAGCTTAGGTTTCCAGGGGTACGATGAGCAGTTCTTC,CASSLGFQGYDEQFF
once,TRBV27,TRBJ1-4,TRBD1,TGTGCCAGCAGTTTAACAGGGGGCCATGAAAAACTGTTTTTT,CASSLTGGHEKLFF
.,TRBV7-9,TRBJ2-1,TRBD2,TGTGCCAGCAGCTTAGAGGGACTACGAAGTGAGCAGTTCTTC,CASSLEGLRSEQFF
.,TRBV11-2,TRBJ1-1,.,TGTGCCAGCAGCTTAACAGAAAACACTGAAGCTTTCTTT,CASSLTENTEAFF
.,TRBV30,TRBJ2-7,TRBD2,TGTGCCCGAGCACCCGGGGGGGGGCGGGAGCCCCAAGTGGGCGAGCAGTACTTC,CARAPGGGREPQVGEQYF
few,TRBV27,TRBJ1-2,TRBD1,TGTGCCAGCAGTTTAGGGACAGGGGGGCATGGCTACACCTTC,CASSLGTGGHGYTF
.,TRBV5-1,TRBJ2-7,TRBD2,TGCGCCAGCAGCCTTGCGGGAGGGCAAGTCGAGCAGTACTTC,CASSLAGGQVEQYF
.,TRBV10-2,TRBJ2-7,.,TGCGCCAGCAGTGAGTCCTACGAGCAGTACTTC,CASSESYEQYF
.,TRBV29-1,TRBJ1-2,.,TGCAGCGTGGACAGTCTCTATGGCTACACCTTC,CSVDSLYGYTF
once,TRBV15,TRBJ1-3,TRBD1,TGTGCCACCAGCAGAGATACGGGACAGGGAAACACCATATATTTT,CATSRDTGQGNTIYF
.,TRBV13,TRBJ2-2,.,TGTGCCAGCAGCTTAGGGGCAGCCGGGGAGCTGTTTTTT,CASSLGAAGELFF
.,TRBV9,TRBJ2-1,.,TGTGCCAGCACCTGGGGGCAAGCTGGACTCGATGAGCAGTTCTTC,CASTWGQAGLDEQFF
.,TRBV19,TRBJ1-5,.,TGTGCCAGTAAGGGGGAGGGGCTGCCTGGACAGCCCCAGCATTTT,CASKGEGLPGQPQHF
.,TRBV15,TRBJ1-5,.,TGTGCCACCAGCCTACCGCGGGGGGGCAATCAGCCCCAGCATTTT,CATSLPRGGNQPQHF
.,TRBV6-5,TRBJ2-2,.,TGTGCCAGCAGTTACTTTGAGGAGGGGGAGCTGTTTTTT,CASSYFEEGELFF
.,TRBV2,TRBJ2-6,.,TGTGCCAGCAGTGAAGCGCCAGGGGCTGGGGCCAACGTCCTGACTTTC,CASSEAPGAGANVLTF
.,TRBV5-1,TRBJ2-6,TRBD1,TGCGCCAGCAGCCCTTCCGGGACAGCTCCCGGGGCCAACGTCCTGACTTTC,CASSPSGTAPGANVLTF